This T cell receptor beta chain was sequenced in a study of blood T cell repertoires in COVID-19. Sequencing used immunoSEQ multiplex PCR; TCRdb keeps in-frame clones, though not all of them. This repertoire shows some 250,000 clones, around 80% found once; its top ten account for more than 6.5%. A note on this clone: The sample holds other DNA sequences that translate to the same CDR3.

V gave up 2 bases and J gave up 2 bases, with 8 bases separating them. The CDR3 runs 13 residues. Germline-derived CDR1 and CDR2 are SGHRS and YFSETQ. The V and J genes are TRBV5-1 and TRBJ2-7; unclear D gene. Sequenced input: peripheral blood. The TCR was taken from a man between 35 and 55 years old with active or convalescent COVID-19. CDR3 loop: CASSLNPAYEQYF. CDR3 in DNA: TGCGCCAGCAGCTTAAATCCAGCCTACGAGCAGTACTTC.